The 10 T cell receptor beta chains reported below all come from one sample, sequenced in a study of T cell repertoires in cytomegalovirus infection. TCRdb independently ran MiXCR on the reads; one entry per CDR3 protein. The data contain around 450,000 distinct CDR3 sequences, roughly 12% of them seen just once; the ten biggest clones take up 10% to 13%. Source material: PBMCs. The receptor source for this set is a human donor in good health (CMV status not recorded). Some clones in this sample may be carry-over from other donors' samples.

This clonotype has more than one count but fewer than ten. The V call is TRBV6-4, the J call TRBJ1-1; D ambiguous. The CDR3 sequence is 16 residues long. Germline assignment: CDR1 MRHNA and CDR2 SNTAGT. Trimming took 6 bases from V and 8 from J, leaving 25 bases between them. CDR3 nucleotide sequence: TGTGCCAGCAGACCCTCGGGGTACCGTCGTAGTGGGGAAGCTTTCTTT. It yields the protein CASRPSGYRRSGEAFF.

This clonotype was seen many times. The chain joins TRBV5-1 to TRBJ1-2, with TRBD1 matching over 7 bases. CDR3 size: 15 residues. The germline CDR1 and CDR2 sequences are SGHRS and YFSETQ. V lost 4 bases, J lost 4 bases, and 10 bases stayed unmatched. CDR3 sequence (DNA): TGCGCCAGCAGCGGTGGGGACAGTACTTTCTATGGCTACACCTTC. Its protein is CASSGGDSTFYGYTF.

CDR3 region: CSARDTGGTSTEAFF. The CDR3 DNA is TGCAGTGCTAGAGATACAGGGGGCACTAGTACTGAAGCTTTCTTT. The chain links TRBV20-1 to TRBJ1-1; 9 bases match TRBD1. CDR3 length equals 15 residues. J gave up 5 bases and V 0 bases, and 7 bases lay outside the gene matches. Germline CDR1 DFQATT, CDR2 SNEGSKA (reference sequence).

This clonotype was seen at least ten times. V gene TRBV24-1 combines with J gene TRBJ2-7, with D perhaps given as TRBD1 or TRBD2 (5 bases each). Germline values: CDR1 KGHDR, CDR2 SFDVKD. The CDR3 has 15 residues. V was trimmed by 7 bases and J by 4 bases, leaving 19 bases between them. The CDR3 DNA reads as TGTGCCACCAGCGACAGCAGTCCGGGGAGTTACGAGCAGTACTTC. It codes for CATSDSSPGSYEQYF.

The table lists this clonotype with a few counts. Sequence at one end of the junction differs from germline and may be a read error. The chain has TRBV7-7 and TRBJ2-1, with D possibly matching TRBD1 (6 bases). Per the germline V gene, CDR1 is SSHAT and CDR2 is FNYEAQ (reference sequence). The CDR3 spans 14 residues. This chain's CDR3 is CASSPWDKGNEQFF. CDR3 nucleotides: TGTGCTAGCAGCCCCTGGGACAAGGGGAATGAGCAGTTCTTC.

This clonotype was detected many times. V and J are TRBV10-3 and TRBJ1-2; D might be TRBD1 (5 bases). CDR3 length: 15 amino acids. V gave up 3 bases and J gave up 4 bases, with 15 bases separating them. CDR1 and CDR2 (germline): ENHRY, SYGVKD. The CDR3 is CAISERDGYSYGYTF. The CDR3 DNA is TGTGCCATCAGTGAAAGGGACGGTTACTCCTATGGCTACACCTTC.

This clonotype was recorded a few times. This chain joins TRBV20-1 and TRBJ1-3; D uncertain. Deletions cut 6 bases from V and 7 bases from J, with 13 bases between. CDR3 length: 12 residues. Germline CDR1 and CDR2: DFQATT and SNEGSKA (reference sequence). The CDR3 region is CSASDGGNTIYF. DNA of the CDR3: TGCAGTGCCAGCGACGGTGGGAACACCATATATTTT.

The sample holds a few counts of this clonotype. This chain joins TRBV15 and TRBJ2-1; D possibly corresponds to TRBD2 (5 bases). The germline V gene encodes CDR1 LNHNV and CDR2 YYDKDF (reference sequence). CDR3 length: 14 residues. Between the trimmed V and J ends, which lost 3 bases and 5 bases, there was a span of 11 bases. CDR3 sequence (DNA): TGTGCCACCAGCAGGAGGGTTGGGGACAATGAGCAGTTCTTC. Protein product: CATSRRVGDNEQFF. The variable domain in full, completed from reference TRBV15 and TRBJ2-1, reads DAMVIQNPRYQVTQFGKPVTLSCSQTLNHNVMYWYQQKSSQAPKLLFHYYDKDFNNEADTPDNFQSRRPNTSFCFLDIRSPGLGDTAMYLCATSRRVGDNEQFFGPGTRLTVL.

Ten or more counts support this clonotype. This rearrangement joins TRBV7-2 to TRBJ1-6; unclear D gene. V lost 4 bases and J lost 4, with 11 bases in between. The germline V gene encodes CDR1 SGHTA and CDR2 FQGNSA. The CDR3 has 15 amino acids. The DNA for the CDR3 is TGTGCCAGCAGCTCCAGGACGGCTTATAATTCACCCCTCCACTTT. Translated, it gives CASSSRTAYNSPLHF.

The V call is TRBV7-9, the J call TRBJ2-7; 8 bases map to TRBD1. The germline V gene has CDR1 SEHNR and CDR2 FQNEAQ (reference sequence). The CDR3 contains 15 residues. Germline trimming cut 6 bases from V and 1 base from J; bases unmatched to any gene: 8. CDR3 in amino acids: CASREGQVDSYEQYF. Here the CDR3 DNA reads TGTGCCAGCAGGGAGGGACAGGTGGATTCCTACGAGCAGTACTTC. Complete variable domain (other parts from reference TRBV7-9 and TRBJ2-7): DTGVSQNPRHKITKRGQNVTFRCDPISEHNRLYWYRQTLGQGPEFLTYFQNEAQLEKSRLLSDRFSAERPKGSFSTLEIQRTEQGDSAMYLCASREGQVDSYEQYFGPGTRLTVT.